This TCR beta chain was identified during a study of T cell responses to AZD1222 COVID-19 vaccine. Notes on this clone: Its antigen is unknown.

Here immunoSEQ multiplex PCR was the method, and the copy in TCRdb shows in-frame clones only, minus some. The data show about 130,000 clones, around 87% seen once. Broader study findings: With two AZD1222 doses given, Spike-specific TCR breadth and depth both rose. Scientists sampled the repertoires only once the peak T cell response had passed. Clonal diversity was possibly underestimated; the donors were predominantly white British and more often female.

The trim removed 1 base at V and 0 bases at J, leaving 8 bases unmatched. CDR1 LGHNA and CDR2 YNFKEQ come from the germline V gene. This CDR3 region has 18 residues. This material consisted of peripheral blood, taken on day 0 of AZD1222 vaccination. The TCR comes from an adult in good health. The V call is TRBV4-2, the J call TRBJ2-3, with 9 bases that match TRBD2. This CDR3 is CASSQAAGLAGSTDTQYF. Here the CDR3 DNA reads TGTGCCAGCAGCCAAGCGGCAGGGCTAGCGGGGAGCACAGATACGCAGTATTTT.